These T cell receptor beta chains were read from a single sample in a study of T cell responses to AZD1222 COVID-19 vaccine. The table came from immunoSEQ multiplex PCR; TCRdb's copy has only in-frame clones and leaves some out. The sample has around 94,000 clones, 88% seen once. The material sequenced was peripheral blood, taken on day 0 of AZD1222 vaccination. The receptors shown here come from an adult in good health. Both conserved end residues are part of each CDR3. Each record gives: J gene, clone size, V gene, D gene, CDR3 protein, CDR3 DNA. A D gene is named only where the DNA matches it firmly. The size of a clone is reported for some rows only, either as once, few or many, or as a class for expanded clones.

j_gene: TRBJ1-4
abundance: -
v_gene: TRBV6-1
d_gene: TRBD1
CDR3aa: CASSVDRGLSNEKLFF
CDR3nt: TGTGCCAGCAGTGTCGACAGGGGGTTATCTAATGAAAAACTGTTTTTT

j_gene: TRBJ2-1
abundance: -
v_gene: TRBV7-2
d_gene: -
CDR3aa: CASSLSSRDEQFF
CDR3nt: TGTGCCAGCAGCTTAAGTAGTCGGGATGAGCAGTTCTTC

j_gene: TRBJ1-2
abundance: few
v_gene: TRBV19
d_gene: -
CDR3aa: CASSQGYGYTF
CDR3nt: TGTGCCAGTAGTCAGGGCTATGGCTACACCTTC

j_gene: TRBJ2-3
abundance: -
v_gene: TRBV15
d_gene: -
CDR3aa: CATSRNPSDTQYF
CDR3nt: TGTGCCACCAGCAGGAATCCATCCGATACGCAGTATTTT

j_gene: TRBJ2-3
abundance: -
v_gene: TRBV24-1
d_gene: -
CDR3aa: CATSGGDGRRVNF
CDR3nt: TGTGCCACCAGTGGGGGGGACGGTAGACGAGTTAATTTT

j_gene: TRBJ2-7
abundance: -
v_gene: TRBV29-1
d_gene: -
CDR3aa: CSVEDRARYF
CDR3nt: TGCAGCGTTGAAGACAGGGCTAGGTACTTC

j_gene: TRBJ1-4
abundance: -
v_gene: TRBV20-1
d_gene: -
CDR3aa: CSASIREKLFF
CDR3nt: TGCAGTGCTAGCATTAGGGAAAAACTGTTTTTT

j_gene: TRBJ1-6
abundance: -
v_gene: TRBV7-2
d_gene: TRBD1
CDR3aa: CASSSAGGRSPLHF
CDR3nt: TGTGCCAGCAGCTCAGCAGGGGGCAGGTCACCCCTCCACTTT

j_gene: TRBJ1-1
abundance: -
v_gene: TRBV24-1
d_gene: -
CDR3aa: CATREGRPGAEAFF
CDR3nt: TGTGCCACCAGGGAGGGACGCCCTGGGGCTGAAGCTTTCTTT

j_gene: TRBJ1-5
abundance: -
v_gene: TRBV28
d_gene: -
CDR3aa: CASNLAGVDQPQHF
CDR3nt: TGTGCCAGCAACCTAGCGGGGGTGGATCAGCCCCAGCATTTT